This is a list of T cell receptor beta chains from one sample in a study of cytomegalovirus exposure and HLA in healthy donors. The data were produced by immunoSEQ multiplex PCR, yet TCRdb's version contains in-frame clones alone and is incomplete. The repertoire holds over 100,000 clones, with 89% as singletons. Sample: PBMCs. Receptors were obtained from a woman between 18 and 29 years old in good health and CMV-seronegative. CDR3s include the opening cysteine and the closing phenylalanine or tryptophan. Fields, in order: D gene, J gene, clone size, V gene, CDR3 protein, CDR3 DNA. The D gene is left open where the match is weak. Size tells how often a clone was seen (once, few, many) or the class of an expanded clone, and some rows leave it out.

. | TRBJ2-1 | . | TRBV5-1 | CASSLDFDSTFF | TGCGCCAGCAGCTTGGACTTCGACAGTACGTTCTTC
TRBD1 | TRBJ1-2 | . | TRBV27 | CASSIDRANYGYTF | TGTGCCAGCAGCATTGACAGGGCGAACTATGGCTACACCTTC
. | TRBJ1-2 | . | TRBV2 | CASSEARAYGYTF | TGTGCCAGCAGTGAAGCGCGAGCTTATGGCTACACCTTC
TRBD2 | TRBJ2-7 | . | TRBV10-3 | CAISDASGASYEQYF | TGTGCCATCAGTGACGCCAGCGGGGCCTCCTACGAGCAGTACTTC
. | TRBJ1-4 | . | TRBV7-9 | CASRPTTGRAWDEKLFF | TGTGCCAGCAGGCCTACTACGGGGAGGGCCTGGGATGAAAAACTGTTTTTT
. | TRBJ1-1 | . | TRBV6-6 | CASSPTPGNTEAFF | TGTGCCAGCAGCCCGACCCCAGGGAACACTGAAGCTTTCTTT
. | TRBJ2-7 | . | TRBV7-9 | CASSFMQGKSEQYF | TGTGCCAGCAGCTTCATGCAGGGGAAGAGCGAGCAGTACTTC
TRBD1 | TRBJ1-2 | once | TRBV15 | CATSRDLGQGNGYTF | TGTGCCACCAGCAGAGATTTGGGACAGGGGAATGGCTACACCTTC
TRBD1 | TRBJ1-5 | once | TRBV9 | CASSSTGIQPQHF | TGTGCCAGCAGCTCGACAGGGATTCAGCCCCAGCATTTT
TRBD1 | TRBJ2-7 | . | TRBV4-1 | CASSQGQGSGEQYF | TGCGCCAGCAGCCAAGGACAGGGGTCCGGCGAGCAGTACTTC
. | TRBJ2-7 | . | TRBV18 | CASSPYRDTYEQYF | TGTGCCAGCTCACCTTACAGGGATACCTACGAGCAGTACTTC
. | TRBJ1-5 | . | TRBV9 | CASSVTPGQPQHF | TGTGCCAGCAGTGTAACGCCGGGGCAGCCCCAGCATTTT
. | TRBJ1-6 | . | TRBV18 | CASSPVPGGHVSSPLHF | TGTGCCAGCTCACCAGTTCCGGGGGGGCACGTTTCTTCACCCCTCCACTTT
. | TRBJ1-1 | . | TRBV2 | CATKESWNTEAFF | TGTGCCACCAAAGAGAGTTGGAACACTGAAGCTTTCTTT
. | TRBJ2-7 | . | TRBV18 | CASSPVGGINYEQYF | TGTGCCAGCTCACCAGTTGGGGGGATTAACTACGAGCAGTACTTC
. | TRBJ1-1 | . | TRBV5-1 | CASTQGLNTEAFF | TGCGCCAGTACACAGGGATTGAACACTGAAGCTTTCTTT
TRBD1 | TRBJ2-7 | . | TRBV6-1 | CASSEGTGGSYEQYF | TGTGCCAGCAGTGAAGGGACAGGGGGCTCCTACGAGCAGTACTTC
. | TRBJ1-4 | . | TRBV27 | CASSPKKQGVYEKLFF | TGTGCCAGCAGTCCAAAAAAACAGGGAGTATATGAAAAACTGTTTTTT
TRBD2 | TRBJ2-3 | . | TRBV11-3 | CASSLGLLAGGRDTQYF | TGTGCCAGCAGCTTAGGCCTACTAGCGGGGGGCAGAGATACGCAGTATTTT
. | TRBJ1-5 | . | TRBV18 | CASSPDNSNQPQHF | TGTGCCAGCTCACCCGACAATAGCAATCAGCCCCAGCATTTT
. | TRBJ1-2 | . | TRBV7-8 | CASSLATGRGEDSGYTF | TGTGCCAGCAGCTTAGCAACGGGCAGGGGAGAGGATTCTGGCTACACCTTC
. | TRBJ1-1 | . | TRBV11-2 | CASTRRTILDLNTEAFF | TGTGCCTCGACACGCCGGACAATTCTAGACCTCAACACTGAAGCTTTCTTT
. | TRBJ1-1 | . | TRBV6-5 | CASSYLPGIGTFF | TGTGCCAGCAGTTACCTCCCAGGGATAGGAACTTTCTTT
. | TRBJ1-1 | . | TRBV5-1 | CASSPQGVGLNTEAFF | TGCGCCAGCAGCCCCCAGGGTGTGGGCTTGAACACTGAAGCTTTCTTT
. | TRBJ1-5 | few | TRBV19 | CATNNQPQHF | TGTGCCACTAACAATCAGCCCCAGCATTTT
TRBD2 | TRBJ2-1 | . | TRBV7-6 | CASSGGTSGVMYNEQFF | TGTGCCAGCAGCGGCGGGACTAGCGGGGTAATGTACAATGAGCAGTTCTTC
. | TRBJ1-4 | . | TRBV5-1 | CASSLQGVNEKLFF | TGCGCCAGCAGCTTGCAAGGGGTTAATGAAAAACTGTTTTTT
. | TRBJ2-5 | . | TRBV7-9 | CASSLLGAKETQYF | TGTGCCAGCAGCTTATTGGGGGCAAAAGAGACCCAGTACTTC
. | TRBJ2-7 | few | TRBV27 | CASSSSYEQYF | TGTGCCAGCTCTAGCTCCTACGAGCAGTACTTC
. | TRBJ1-4 | once | TRBV7-2 | CASSLSAGVEKLFF | TGTGCCAGCAGCTTAAGCGCAGGGGTTGAAAAACTGTTTTTT
TRBD1 | TRBJ2-7 | . | TRBV5-6 | CASSLDRGDIEQYF | TGTGCCAGCAGCTTGGACAGGGGGGATATTGAGCAGTACTTC
. | TRBJ2-7 | . | TRBV7-7 | CASSAGVSYEQYF | TGTGCCAGCAGCGCAGGGGTCTCCTACGAGCAGTACTTC
TRBD1 | TRBJ1-2 | . | TRBV9 | CASSSGTGVGYTF | TGTGCCAGCAGTTCCGGGACAGGGGTAGGCTACACCTTC
TRBD2 | TRBJ2-1 | . | TRBV19 | CASSNTEVAGGYNEQFF | TGTGCCAGTAGTAATACCGAGGTCGCGGGGGGGTACAATGAGCAGTTCTTC
. | TRBJ2-7 | . | TRBV7-6 | CASSLTDSTYEQYF | TGTGCCAGCAGCTTAACGGACAGCACCTACGAGCAGTACTTC
TRBD1 | TRBJ2-7 | . | TRBV6-5 | CASSPGTGGEQYF | TGTGCCAGCAGCCCCGGGACAGGGGGCGAGCAGTACTTC
TRBD1 | TRBJ2-7 | . | TRBV6-1 | CASSGGQFAYEQYF | TGTGCCAGCAGTGGGGGACAGTTTGCCTACGAGCAGTACTTC
TRBD1 | TRBJ2-7 | . | TRBV6-6 | CASSSGTGFYEQYF | TGTGCCAGCAGTTCAGGGACAGGGTTTTACGAGCAGTACTTC
TRBD1 | TRBJ1-4 | few | TRBV15 | CATSREPGGNEKLFF | TGTGCCACCAGCAGAGAGCCAGGGGGAAATGAAAAACTGTTTTTT
TRBD1 | TRBJ1-5 | . | TRBV4-2 | CASSHIGQGRGGNQPQHF | TGTGCCAGCAGCCATATAGGACAGGGGAGAGGGGGCAATCAGCCCCAGCATTTT
. | TRBJ2-7 | . | TRBV6-1 | CASSEATYLYEQYF | TGTGCCAGCAGTGAAGCTACTTACCTATACGAGCAGTACTTC